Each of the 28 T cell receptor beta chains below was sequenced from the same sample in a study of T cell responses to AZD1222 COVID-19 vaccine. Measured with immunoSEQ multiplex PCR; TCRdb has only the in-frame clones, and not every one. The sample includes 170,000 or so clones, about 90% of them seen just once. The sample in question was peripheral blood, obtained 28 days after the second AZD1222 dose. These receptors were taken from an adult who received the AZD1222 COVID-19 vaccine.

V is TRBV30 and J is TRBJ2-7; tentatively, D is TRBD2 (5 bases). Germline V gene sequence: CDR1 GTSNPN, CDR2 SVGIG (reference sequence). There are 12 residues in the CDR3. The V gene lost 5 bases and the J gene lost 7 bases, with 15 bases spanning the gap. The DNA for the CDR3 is TGTGCCTGGGGCCGGGGTCCCGTAGAGCAGTACTTC. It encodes CAWGRGPVEQYF.

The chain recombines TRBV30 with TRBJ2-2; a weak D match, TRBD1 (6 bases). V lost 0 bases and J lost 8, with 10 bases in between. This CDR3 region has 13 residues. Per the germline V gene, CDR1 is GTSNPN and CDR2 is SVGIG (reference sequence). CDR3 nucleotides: TGTGCCTGGAGTGTACAGGGACCAGGGGAGCTGTTTTTT. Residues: CAWSVQGPGELFF.

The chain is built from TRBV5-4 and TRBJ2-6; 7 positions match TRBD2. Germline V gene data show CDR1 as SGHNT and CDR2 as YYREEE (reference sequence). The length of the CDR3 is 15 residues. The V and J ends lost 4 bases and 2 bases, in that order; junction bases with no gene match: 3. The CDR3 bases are TGTGCCAGCAGCCCGGGGGGTGCTGGGGCCAACGTCCTGACTTTC. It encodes CASSPGGAGANVLTF.

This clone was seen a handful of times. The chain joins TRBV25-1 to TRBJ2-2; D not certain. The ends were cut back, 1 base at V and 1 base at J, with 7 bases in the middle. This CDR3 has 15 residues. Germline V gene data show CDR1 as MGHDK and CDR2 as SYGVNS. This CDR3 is CASSESVRNTGELFF. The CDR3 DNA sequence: TGTGCCAGCAGTGAATCGGTCAGGAACACCGGGGAGCTGTTTTTT.

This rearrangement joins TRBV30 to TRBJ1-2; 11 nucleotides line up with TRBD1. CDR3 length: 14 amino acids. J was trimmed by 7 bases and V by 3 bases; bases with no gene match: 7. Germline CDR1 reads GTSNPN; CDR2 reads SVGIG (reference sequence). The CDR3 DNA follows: TGTGCCTGGAGAAGGACAGGGGGCATAGGTGGCTACACCTTC. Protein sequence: CAWRRTGGIGGYTF.

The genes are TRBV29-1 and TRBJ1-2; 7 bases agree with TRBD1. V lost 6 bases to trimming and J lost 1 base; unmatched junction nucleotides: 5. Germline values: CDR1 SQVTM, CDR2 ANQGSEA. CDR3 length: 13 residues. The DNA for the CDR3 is TGCAGCGTGTATGACAGGGTTAACTATGGCTACACCTTC. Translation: CSVYDRVNYGYTF.

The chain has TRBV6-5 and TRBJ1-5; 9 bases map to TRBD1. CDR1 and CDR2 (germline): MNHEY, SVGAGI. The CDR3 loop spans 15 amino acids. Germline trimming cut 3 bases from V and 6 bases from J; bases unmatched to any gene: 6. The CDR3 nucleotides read TGTGCCAGCAGTTATGGACAGGGGTTCGGTCAGCCCCAGCATTTT. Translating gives CASSYGQGFGQPQHF.

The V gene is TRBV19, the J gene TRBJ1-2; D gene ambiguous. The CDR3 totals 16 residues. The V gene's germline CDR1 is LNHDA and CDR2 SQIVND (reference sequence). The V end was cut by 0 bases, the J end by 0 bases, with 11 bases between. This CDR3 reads CASSIEASRANYGYTF. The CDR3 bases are TGTGCCAGTAGTATAGAAGCCAGTCGAGCTAACTATGGCTACACCTTC.

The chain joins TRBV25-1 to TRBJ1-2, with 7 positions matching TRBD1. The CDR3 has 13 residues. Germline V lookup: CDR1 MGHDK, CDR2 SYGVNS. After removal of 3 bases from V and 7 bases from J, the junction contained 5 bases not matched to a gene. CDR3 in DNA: TGTGCCAGCAGTGACTACAGGGGCGGTGGCTACACCTTC. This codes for CASSDYRGGGYTF.

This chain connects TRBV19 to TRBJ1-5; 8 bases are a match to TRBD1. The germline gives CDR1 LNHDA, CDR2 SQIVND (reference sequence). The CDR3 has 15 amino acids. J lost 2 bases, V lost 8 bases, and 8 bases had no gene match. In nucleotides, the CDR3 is TGTGCCAGTGCATCTGACAGGGGCGGCAATCAGCCCCAGCATTTT. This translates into CASASDRGGNQPQHF.

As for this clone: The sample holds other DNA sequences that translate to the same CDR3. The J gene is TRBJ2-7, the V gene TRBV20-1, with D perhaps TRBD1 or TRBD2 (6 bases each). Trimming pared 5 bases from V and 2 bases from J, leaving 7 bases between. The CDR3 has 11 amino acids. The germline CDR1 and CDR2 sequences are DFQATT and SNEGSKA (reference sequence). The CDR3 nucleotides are TGCAGTGCTGGGGGGCCCTACGAGCAGTACTTC. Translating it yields CSAGGPYEQYF.

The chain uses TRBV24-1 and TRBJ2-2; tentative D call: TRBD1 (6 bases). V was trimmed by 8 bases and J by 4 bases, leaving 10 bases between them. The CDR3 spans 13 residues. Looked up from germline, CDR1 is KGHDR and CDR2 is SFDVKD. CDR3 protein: CATNRVGTGELFF. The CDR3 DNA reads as TGTGCCACCAACAGGGTGGGCACCGGGGAGCTGTTTTTT.

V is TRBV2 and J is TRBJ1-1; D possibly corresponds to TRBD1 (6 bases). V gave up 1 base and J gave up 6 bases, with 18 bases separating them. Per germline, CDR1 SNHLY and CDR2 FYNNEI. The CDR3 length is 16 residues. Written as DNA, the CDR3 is TGTGCCAGCAGTGAAGAAGGGGGGGCTCTTGGCTCTGAAGCTTTCTTT. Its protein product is CASSEEGGALGSEAFF.

The CDR3 DNA reads TGTGCCAGCAGATACTCAGGGACCGCAGATACGCAGTATTTT. Translated, it gives CASRYSGTADTQYF. This rearrangement joins TRBV7-3 to TRBJ2-3; the D gene could be TRBD1 or TRBD2 (5 bases each). Germline V gene data show CDR1 as SGHTA and CDR2 as FQGTGA. V shed 6 bases and J shed 4 bases, with 14 bases lying between them. The CDR3 contains 14 residues.

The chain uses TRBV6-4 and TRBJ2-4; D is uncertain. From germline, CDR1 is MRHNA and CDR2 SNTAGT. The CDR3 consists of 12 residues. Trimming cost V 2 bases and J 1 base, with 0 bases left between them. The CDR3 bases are TGTGCCAGCAGTGACGCCAAAAACATTCAGTACTTC. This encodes CASSDAKNIQYF.

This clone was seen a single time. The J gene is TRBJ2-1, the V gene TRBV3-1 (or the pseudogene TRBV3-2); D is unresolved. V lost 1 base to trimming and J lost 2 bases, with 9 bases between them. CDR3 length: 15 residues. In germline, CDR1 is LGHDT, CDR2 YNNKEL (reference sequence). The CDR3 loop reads CASSQVRGTYNEQFF. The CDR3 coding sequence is TGTGCCAGCAGCCAAGTTCGAGGAACCTACAATGAGCAGTTCTTC.

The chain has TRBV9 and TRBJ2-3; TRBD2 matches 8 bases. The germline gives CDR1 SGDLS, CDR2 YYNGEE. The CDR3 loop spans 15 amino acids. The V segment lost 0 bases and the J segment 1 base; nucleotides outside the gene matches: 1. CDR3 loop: CASSVEAGGTDTQYF. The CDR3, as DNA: TGTGCCAGCAGCGTAGAAGCGGGGGGCACAGATACGCAGTATTTT.

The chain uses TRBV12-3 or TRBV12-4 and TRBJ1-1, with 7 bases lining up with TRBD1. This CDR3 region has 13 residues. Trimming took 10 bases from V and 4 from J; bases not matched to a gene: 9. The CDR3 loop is CATSGGETTEAFF. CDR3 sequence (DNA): TGTGCCACGTCAGGGGGTGAAACCACTGAAGCTTTCTTT.

CDR3 in amino acids: CSVTDRGQPQHF. CDR3 coding DNA: TGCAGCGTTACGGACAGGGGACAGCCCCAGCATTTT. The rearrangement joins TRBV29-1 to TRBJ1-5, with 9 bases fitting TRBD1. Trimming cost V 5 bases and J 7 bases; bases outside gene matches: 3. The germline V gene has CDR1 SQVTM and CDR2 ANQGSEA. The length of the CDR3 is 12 residues.

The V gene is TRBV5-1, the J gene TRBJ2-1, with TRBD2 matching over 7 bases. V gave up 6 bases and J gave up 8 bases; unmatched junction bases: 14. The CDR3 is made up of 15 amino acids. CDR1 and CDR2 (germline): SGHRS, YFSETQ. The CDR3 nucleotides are TGCGCCAGCACGCCCGAGGGGAGGGGAATCGATGAGCAGTTCTTC. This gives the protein CASTPEGRGIDEQFF.

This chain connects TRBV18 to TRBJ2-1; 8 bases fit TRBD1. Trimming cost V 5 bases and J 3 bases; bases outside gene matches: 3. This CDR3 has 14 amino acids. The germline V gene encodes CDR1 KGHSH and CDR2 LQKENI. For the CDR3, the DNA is TGTGCCAGCTCATCAGACAGGGGCTACAATGAGCAGTTCTTC. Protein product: CASSSDRGYNEQFF.

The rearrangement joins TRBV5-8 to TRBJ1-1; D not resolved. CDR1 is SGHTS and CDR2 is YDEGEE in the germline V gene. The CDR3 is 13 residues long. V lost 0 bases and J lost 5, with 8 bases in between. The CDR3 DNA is TGTGCCAGCAGCTTGGACGAAGGGACTGAAGCTTTCTTT. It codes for CASSLDEGTEAFF.

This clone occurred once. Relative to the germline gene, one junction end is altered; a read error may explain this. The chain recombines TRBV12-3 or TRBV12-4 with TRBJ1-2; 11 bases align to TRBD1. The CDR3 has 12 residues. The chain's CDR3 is CASSYPGQGVHF. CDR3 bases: TGTGCCAGCAGTTATCCGGGACAGGGGGTACACTTC.

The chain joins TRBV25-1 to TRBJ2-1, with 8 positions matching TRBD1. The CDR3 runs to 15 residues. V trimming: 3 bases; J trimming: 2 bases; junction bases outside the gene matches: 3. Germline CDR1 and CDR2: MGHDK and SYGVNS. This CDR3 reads CASSDHRGAYNEQFF. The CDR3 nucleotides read TGTGCCAGCAGTGACCACAGGGGGGCCTACAATGAGCAGTTCTTC.

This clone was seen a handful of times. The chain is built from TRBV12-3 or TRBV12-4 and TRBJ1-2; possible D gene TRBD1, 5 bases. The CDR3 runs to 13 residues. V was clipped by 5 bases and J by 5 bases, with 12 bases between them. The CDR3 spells CASSKEEGYGYTF. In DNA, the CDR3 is TGTGCCAGCAGTAAGGAGGAGGGGTATGGCTACACCTTC.

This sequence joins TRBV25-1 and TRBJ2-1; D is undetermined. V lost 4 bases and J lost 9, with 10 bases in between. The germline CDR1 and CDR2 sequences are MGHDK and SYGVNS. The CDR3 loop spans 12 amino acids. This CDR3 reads CASSAPGSEQFF. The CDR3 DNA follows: TGTGCCAGCAGTGCCCCCGGTAGTGAGCAGTTCTTC.

DNA for the CDR3: TGTGCCAGCACCCCTAGCGCCCGGAACACCATATATTTT. Translated, it gives CASTPSARNTIYF. V gene TRBV6-2 or TRBV6-3 combines with J gene TRBJ1-3; no definite D call. The germline V and J ends were trimmed by 7 bases and 7 bases, with 14 bases remaining between them. This CDR3 is 13 amino acids long. Germline V lookup: CDR1 MNHEY, CDR2 SVGEGT.

The CDR3 loop reads CASSLINEQFF. As DNA, the CDR3 is TGTGCCAGCAGCTTAATCAATGAGCAGTTCTTC. The chain recombines TRBV7-2 with TRBJ2-1; D not certain. Germline lookup yields CDR1 SGHTA and CDR2 FQGNSA. CDR3 length: 11 amino acids. The V end was cut by 2 bases, the J end by 6 bases, with 2 bases between.